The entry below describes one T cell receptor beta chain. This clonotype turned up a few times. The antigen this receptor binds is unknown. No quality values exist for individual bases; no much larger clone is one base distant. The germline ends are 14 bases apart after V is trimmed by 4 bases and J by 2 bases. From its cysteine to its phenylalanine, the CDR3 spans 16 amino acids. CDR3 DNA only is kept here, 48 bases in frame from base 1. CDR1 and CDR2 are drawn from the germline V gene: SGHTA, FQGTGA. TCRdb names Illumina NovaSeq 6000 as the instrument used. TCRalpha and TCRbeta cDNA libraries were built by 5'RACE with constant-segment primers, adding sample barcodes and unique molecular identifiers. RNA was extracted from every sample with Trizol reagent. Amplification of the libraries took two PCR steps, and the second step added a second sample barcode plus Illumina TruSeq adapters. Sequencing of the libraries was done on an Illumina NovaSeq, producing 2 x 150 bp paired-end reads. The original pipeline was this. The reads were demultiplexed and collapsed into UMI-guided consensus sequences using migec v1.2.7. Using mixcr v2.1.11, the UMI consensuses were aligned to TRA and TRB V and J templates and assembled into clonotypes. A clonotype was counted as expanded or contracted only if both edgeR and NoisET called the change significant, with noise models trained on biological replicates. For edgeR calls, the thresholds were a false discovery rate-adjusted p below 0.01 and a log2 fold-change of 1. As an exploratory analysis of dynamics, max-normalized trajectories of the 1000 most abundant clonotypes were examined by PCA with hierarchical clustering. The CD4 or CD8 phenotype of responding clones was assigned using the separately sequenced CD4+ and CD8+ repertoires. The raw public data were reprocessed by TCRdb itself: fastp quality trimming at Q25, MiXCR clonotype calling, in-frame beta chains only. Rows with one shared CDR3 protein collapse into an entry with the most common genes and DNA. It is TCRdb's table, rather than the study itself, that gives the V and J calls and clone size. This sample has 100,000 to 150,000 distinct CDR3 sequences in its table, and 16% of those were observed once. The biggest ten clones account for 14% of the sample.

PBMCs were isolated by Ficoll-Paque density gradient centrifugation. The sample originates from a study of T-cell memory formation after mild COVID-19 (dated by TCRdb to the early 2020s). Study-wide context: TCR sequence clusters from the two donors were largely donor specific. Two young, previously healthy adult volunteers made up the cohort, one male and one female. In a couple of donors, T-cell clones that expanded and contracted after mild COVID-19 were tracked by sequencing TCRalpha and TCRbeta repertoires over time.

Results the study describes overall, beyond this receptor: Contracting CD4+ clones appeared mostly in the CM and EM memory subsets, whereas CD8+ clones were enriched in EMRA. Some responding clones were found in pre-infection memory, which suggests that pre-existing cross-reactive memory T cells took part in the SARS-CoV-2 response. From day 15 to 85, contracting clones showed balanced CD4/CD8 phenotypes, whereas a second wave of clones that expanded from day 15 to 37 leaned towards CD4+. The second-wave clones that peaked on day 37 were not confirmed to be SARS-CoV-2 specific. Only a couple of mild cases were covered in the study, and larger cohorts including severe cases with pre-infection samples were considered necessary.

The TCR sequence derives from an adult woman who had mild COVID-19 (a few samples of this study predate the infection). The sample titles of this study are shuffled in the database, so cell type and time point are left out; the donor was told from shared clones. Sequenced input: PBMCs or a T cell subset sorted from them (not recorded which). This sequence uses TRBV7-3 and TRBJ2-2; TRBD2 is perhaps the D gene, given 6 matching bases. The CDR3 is CASSSGLALNTGELFF. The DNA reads TGTGCCAGCAGCTCCGGGCTAGCGCTAAACACCGGGGAGCTGTTTTTT.